These 9 T cell receptor beta chains came from one sample sequenced in a study of T cell repertoires and HLA-DP antigens. Libraries were prepared by immunoSEQ multiplex PCR; TCRdb keeps only in-frame clonotypes and omits some of them. Of about 89,000 clones listed, around 86% are singletons. The antigens of these receptors remain unknown. Sample: CD4+ T cells from PBMCs. The source of these receptors is a man aged 50 to 60 in good health and CMV-seronegative.

The V call is TRBV6-6, the J call TRBJ1-1; no clear D. Germline loops: CDR1 MNHNY, CDR2 SVGAGI (reference sequence). The CDR3 has 14 residues. V was pared by 0 bases and J by 1 base, with 6 bases between. CDR3 region: CASSYSRPNTEAFF. CDR3 in DNA: TGTGCCAGCAGTTACTCGAGGCCGAACACTGAAGCTTTCTTT.

The chain carries TRBV4-2 and TRBJ1-2; D gene ambiguous. V lost 0 bases and J 5 bases, leaving 22 bases between the germline ends. This CDR3 comprises 18 residues. From germline, CDR1 is LGHNA and CDR2 YNFKEQ. This CDR3 reads CASSQERSNPPLVYGYTF. CDR3 nucleotide sequence: TGTGCCAGCAGCCAAGAACGGAGCAACCCACCACTGGTGTATGGCTACACCTTC.

This clone has only one observation. The genes are TRBV19 and TRBJ1-1, with 8 bases aligning to TRBD1. The germline V gene encodes CDR1 LNHDA and CDR2 SQIVND (reference sequence). V gave up 5 bases and J gave up 0 bases; unmatched junction bases: 5. The CDR3 extends over 15 amino acids. The DNA for the CDR3 is TGTGCCAGTAGTGCGAGACAGGGGCTGAACACTGAAGCTTTCTTT. Its translation is CASSARQGLNTEAFF.

CDR3 nucleotide sequence: TGCAGCGTTGGGGTGGGACGCACAGATACGCAGTATTTT. Amino acids: CSVGVGRTDTQYF. J is TRBJ2-3 and V is TRBV29-1, with D perhaps assigned TRBD1 or TRBD2 (5 bases each). The germline V gene encodes CDR1 SQVTM and CDR2 ANQGSEA. There are 13 residues in the CDR3. V lost 4 bases and J lost 1, with 9 bases in between.

The chain couples TRBV19 to TRBJ2-3; D unclear. The length of the CDR3 is 15 residues. The germline V gene has CDR1 LNHDA and CDR2 SQIVND (reference sequence). V lost 3 bases to trimming and J lost 0 bases, with 10 bases between them. The CDR3 is CASSIMGSSTDTQYF. CDR3 nucleotides: TGTGCCAGTAGTATCATGGGGTCTAGCACAGATACGCAGTATTTT.

The V call is TRBV19, the J call TRBJ2-3; no reliable D call. The V gene's germline CDR1 is LNHDA and CDR2 SQIVND (reference sequence). The CDR3 contains 12 residues. Trimming left V 3 bases short and J 5 bases short, with 6 bases between. CDR3 sequence (DNA): TGTGCCAGTAGTATTGTCCGAGATACGCAGTATTTT. As protein: CASSIVRDTQYF.

This rearrangement joins TRBV28 to TRBJ1-5, with D perhaps matching TRBD1 (5 bases). The CDR3 extends over 14 amino acids. The V and J ends lost 1 base and 6 bases respectively, with 10 bases between them. Per the germline V gene, CDR1 is MDHEN and CDR2 is SYDVKM. The CDR3 DNA reads as TGTGCCAGCAGTTTATCTGTAGGGGTTCAGCCCCAGCATTTT. Translation: CASSLSVGVQPQHF.

The rearrangement links TRBV7-2 to TRBJ2-5; D is ambiguous. This CDR3 is 14 amino acids long. Germline V gene lookup returns CDR1 SGHTA and CDR2 FQGNSA. V lost 0 bases and J lost 4, with 9 bases in between. This CDR3 reads CASSLAQYGETQYF. The CDR3 bases are TGTGCCAGCAGCTTAGCCCAGTATGGAGAGACCCAGTACTTC. Variable domain in full (rest from reference TRBV7-2 and TRBJ2-5): GAGVSQSPSNKVTEKGKDVELRCDPISGHTALYWYRQSLGQGLEFLIYFQGNSAPDKSGLPSDRFSAERTGGSVSTLTIQRTQQEDSAVYLCASSLAQYGETQYFGPGTRLLVL.

V is TRBV5-1 and J is TRBJ1-2; no firm D call. The ends were cut back, 0 bases at V and 8 bases at J, with 11 bases in the middle. Germline CDR1 is SGHRS and CDR2 is YFSETQ. This CDR3 comprises 13 residues. CDR3: CASSLGVQNGYTF. Written as DNA, the CDR3 is TGCGCCAGCAGCTTGGGAGTTCAGAACGGCTACACCTTC.